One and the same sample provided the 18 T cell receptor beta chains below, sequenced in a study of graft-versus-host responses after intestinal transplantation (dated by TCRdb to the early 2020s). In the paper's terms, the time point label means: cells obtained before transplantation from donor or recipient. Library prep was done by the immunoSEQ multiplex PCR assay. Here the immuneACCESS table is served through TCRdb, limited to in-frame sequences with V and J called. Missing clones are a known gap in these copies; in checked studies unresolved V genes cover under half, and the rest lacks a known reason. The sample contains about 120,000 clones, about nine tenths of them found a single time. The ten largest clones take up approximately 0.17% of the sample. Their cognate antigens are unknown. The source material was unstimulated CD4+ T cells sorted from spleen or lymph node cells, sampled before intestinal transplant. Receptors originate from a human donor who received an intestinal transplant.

Here the CDR3 reads CASSELGTSSTDTQYF. The CDR3 DNA reads TGTGCCAGCAGTGAACTCGGGACTAGCAGCACAGATACGCAGTATTTT. The chain recombines TRBV25-1 with TRBJ2-3; 9 nucleotides line up with TRBD2. J lost 0 bases, V lost 2 bases, and 3 bases had no gene match. The CDR3 has 16 residues. Germline lookup yields CDR1 MGHDK and CDR2 SYGVNS.

CDR3 coding DNA: TGTGCCAGCAGCAAACAGGGGTACTATGGCTACACCTTC. Its protein is CASSKQGYYGYTF. J is TRBJ1-2 and V is TRBV21-1; the table's D call of TRBD1 was not tested on the DNA. TRBV21-1 is recorded as a pseudogene. This CDR3 region has 13 residues.

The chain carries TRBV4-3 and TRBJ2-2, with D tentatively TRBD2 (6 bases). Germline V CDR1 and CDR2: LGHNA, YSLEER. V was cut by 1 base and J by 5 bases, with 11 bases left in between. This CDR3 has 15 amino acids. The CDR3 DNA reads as TGCGCCAGCAGCCAAGCGGGGGTTGGGACCGGGGAGCTGTTTTTT. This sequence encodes CASSQAGVGTGELFF.

The CDR3 protein is CASSLSGVSGELFF. Here the CDR3 DNA reads TGTGCCAGCAGCCTCAGCGGGGTATCCGGGGAGCTGTTTTTT. This chain links TRBV7-7 with TRBJ2-2, with 7 positions matching TRBD2. The V gene's germline CDR1 is SSHAT and CDR2 FNYEAQ (reference sequence). The V segment lost 5 bases and the J segment 6 bases; nucleotides outside the gene matches: 6. The CDR3 runs 14 residues.

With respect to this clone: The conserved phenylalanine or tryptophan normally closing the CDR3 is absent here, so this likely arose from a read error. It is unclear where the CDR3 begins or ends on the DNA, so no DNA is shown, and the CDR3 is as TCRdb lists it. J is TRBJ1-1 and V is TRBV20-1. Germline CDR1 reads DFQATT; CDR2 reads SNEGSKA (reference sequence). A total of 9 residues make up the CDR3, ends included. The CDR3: CSARGAGGL.

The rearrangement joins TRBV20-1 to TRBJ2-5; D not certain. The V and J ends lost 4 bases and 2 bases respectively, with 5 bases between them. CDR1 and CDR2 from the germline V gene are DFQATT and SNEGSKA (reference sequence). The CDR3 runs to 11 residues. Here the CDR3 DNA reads TGCAGTGCTATACAGCAAGAGACCCAGTACTTC. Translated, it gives CSAIQQETQYF.

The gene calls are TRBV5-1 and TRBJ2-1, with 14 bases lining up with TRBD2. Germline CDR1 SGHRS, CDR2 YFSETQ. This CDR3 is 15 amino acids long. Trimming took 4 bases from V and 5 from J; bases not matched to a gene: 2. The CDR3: CASSMGLAGDNEQFF. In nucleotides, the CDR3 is TGCGCCAGCAGCATGGGACTAGCGGGAGACAATGAGCAGTTCTTC.

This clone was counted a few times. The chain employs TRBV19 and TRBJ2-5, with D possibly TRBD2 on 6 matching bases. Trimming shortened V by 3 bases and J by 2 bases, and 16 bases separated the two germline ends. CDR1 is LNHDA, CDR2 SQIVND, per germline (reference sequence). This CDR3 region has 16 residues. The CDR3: CASSIGLPGGQETQYF. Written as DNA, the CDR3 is TGTGCCAGTAGTATCGGTCTTCCCGGGGGACAAGAGACCCAGTACTTC.

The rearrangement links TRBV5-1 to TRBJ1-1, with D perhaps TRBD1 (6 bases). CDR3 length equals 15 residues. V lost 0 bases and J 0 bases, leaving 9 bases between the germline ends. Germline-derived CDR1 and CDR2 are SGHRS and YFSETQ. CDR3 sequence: CASSLVWDMNTEAFF. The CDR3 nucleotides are TGCGCCAGCAGCTTGGTCTGGGACATGAACACTGAAGCTTTCTTT. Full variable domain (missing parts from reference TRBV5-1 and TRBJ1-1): KAGVTQTPRYLIKTRGQQVTLSCSPISGHRSVSWYQQTPGQGLQFLFEYFSETQRNKGNFPGRFSGRQFSNSRSEMNVSTLELGDSALYLCASSLVWDMNTEAFFGQGTRLTVV.

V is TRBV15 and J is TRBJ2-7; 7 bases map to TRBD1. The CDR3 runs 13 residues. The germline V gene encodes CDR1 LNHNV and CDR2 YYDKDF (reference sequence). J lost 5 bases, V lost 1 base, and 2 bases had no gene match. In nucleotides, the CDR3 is TGTGCCACCAGCAGAGTACAGGGGAACGAGCAGTACTTC. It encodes CATSRVQGNEQYF. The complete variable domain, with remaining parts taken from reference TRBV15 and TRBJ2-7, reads DAMVIQNPRYQVTQFGKPVTLSCSQTLNHNVMYWYQQKSSQAPKLLFHYYDKDFNNEADTPDNFQSRRPNTSFCFLDIRSPGLGDTAMYLCATSRVQGNEQYFGPGTRLTVT.

Here the CDR3 reads CASRGGEISYEQYF. CDR3 bases: TGTGCCAGCCGAGGGGGGGAGATCTCCTACGAGCAGTACTTC. This chain links TRBV28 with TRBJ2-7, with a possible D match to TRBD2 (7 bases). CDR1 is MDHEN, CDR2 SYDVKM, per germline. The CDR3 runs 14 residues. The germline V and J ends were trimmed by 8 bases and 0 bases, with 14 bases remaining between them.

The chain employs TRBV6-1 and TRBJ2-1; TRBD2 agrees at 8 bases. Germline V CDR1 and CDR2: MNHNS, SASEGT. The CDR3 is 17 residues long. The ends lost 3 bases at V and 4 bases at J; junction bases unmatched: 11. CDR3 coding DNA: TGTGCCAGCAGTGACCTACCCAGCGGGAGTCTATACAATGAGCAGTTCTTC. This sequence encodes CASSDLPSGSLYNEQFF.

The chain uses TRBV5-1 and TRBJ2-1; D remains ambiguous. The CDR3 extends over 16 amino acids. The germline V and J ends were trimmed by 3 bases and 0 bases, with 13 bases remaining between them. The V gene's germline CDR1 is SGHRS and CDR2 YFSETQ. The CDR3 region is CASSWLAHNSYNEQFF. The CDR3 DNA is TGCGCCAGCAGCTGGTTGGCTCACAACTCCTACAATGAGCAGTTCTTC.

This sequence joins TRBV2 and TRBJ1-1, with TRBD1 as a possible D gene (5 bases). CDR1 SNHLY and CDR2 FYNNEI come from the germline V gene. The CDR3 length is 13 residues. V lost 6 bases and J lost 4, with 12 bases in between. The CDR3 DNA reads TGTGCCAGCAGCTCGGTGGGGCCCACTGAAGCTTTCTTT. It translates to CASSSVGPTEAFF.

The CDR3 loop is CASSVLAEVPYEQYF. As DNA, the CDR3 is TGTGCCAGCAGTGTTCTAGCGGAGGTGCCCTACGAGCAGTACTTC. The rearrangement uses TRBV2 and TRBJ2-7; TRBD2 matches at 7 bases. CDR1 is SNHLY, CDR2 FYNNEI, per germline. The CDR3 has 15 amino acids. Trimming cost V 4 bases and J 2 bases; bases outside gene matches: 8.

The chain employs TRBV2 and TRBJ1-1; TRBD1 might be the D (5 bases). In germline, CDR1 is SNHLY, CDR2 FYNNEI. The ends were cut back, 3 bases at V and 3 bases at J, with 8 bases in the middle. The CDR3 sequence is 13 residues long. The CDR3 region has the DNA TGTGCCAGCAGTGACAGGGCTTACACTGAAGCTTTCTTT. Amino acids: CASSDRAYTEAFF.

Here the CDR3 reads CATTKPTGDYTF. The CDR3 DNA follows: TGTGCCACGACGAAACCGACAGGCGACTACACCTTC. The chain couples TRBV6-5 to TRBJ1-2; tentative D call: TRBD1 (6 bases). CDR3 length: 12 amino acids. Trimming removed 10 bases at V and 10 bases at J, with 19 bases between. The germline V gene encodes CDR1 MNHEY and CDR2 SVGAGI.

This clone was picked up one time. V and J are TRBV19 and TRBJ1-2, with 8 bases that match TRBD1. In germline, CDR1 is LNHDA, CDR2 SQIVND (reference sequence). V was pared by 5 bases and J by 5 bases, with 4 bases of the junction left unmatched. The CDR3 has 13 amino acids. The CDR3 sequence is CASSVTGGYGYTF. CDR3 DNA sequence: TGTGCCAGTAGTGTTACAGGGGGATATGGCTACACCTTC.